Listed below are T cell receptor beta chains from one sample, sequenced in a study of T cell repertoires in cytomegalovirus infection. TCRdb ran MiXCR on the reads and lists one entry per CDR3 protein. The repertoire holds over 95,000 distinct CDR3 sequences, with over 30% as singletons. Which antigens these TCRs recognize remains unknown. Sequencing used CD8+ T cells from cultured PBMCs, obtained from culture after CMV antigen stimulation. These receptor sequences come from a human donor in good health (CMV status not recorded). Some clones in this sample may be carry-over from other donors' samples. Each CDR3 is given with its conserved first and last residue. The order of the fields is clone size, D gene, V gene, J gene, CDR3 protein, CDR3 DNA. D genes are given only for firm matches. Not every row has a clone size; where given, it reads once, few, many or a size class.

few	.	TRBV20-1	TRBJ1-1	CSAPPQGKTEAFF	TGCAGTGCCCCCCCACAGGGAAAAACTGAAGCTTTCTTT
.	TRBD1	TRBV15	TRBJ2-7	CATSATGDPYEQYF	TGTGCCACCAGCGCGACAGGGGACCCCTACGAGCAGTACTTC
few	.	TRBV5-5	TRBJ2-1	CASRYGRGKTSNEQFF	TGTGCCAGCAGGTATGGGAGGGGGAAGACTAGCAATGAGCAGTTCTTC
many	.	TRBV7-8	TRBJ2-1	CASSLDGGPSYNEQFF	TGTGCCAGCAGCTTAGATGGGGGGCCCTCCTACAATGAGCAGTTCTTC
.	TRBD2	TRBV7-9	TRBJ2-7	CASSLPRGDSYEQYF	TGTGCCAGCAGCTTACCCCGGGGGGACTCCTACGAGCAGTACTTC
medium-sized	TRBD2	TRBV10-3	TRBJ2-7	CAVSNLAGISYEQYF	TGTGCCGTATCAAACCTAGCGGGGATCTCCTACGAGCAGTACTTC
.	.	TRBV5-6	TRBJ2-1	CASNLGGPWREQFF	TGTGCCAGCAACCTGGGCGGCCCTTGGAGGGAGCAGTTCTTC
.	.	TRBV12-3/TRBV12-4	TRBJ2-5	CASSPSYSPSYQETQYF	TGTGCCAGCAGTCCCTCTTATTCACCTAGCTACCAAGAGACCCAGTACTTC
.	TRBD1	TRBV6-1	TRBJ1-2	CASSETPGQDPYGYTF	TGTGCCAGCAGTGAAACCCCAGGACAGGATCCCTATGGCTACACCTTC
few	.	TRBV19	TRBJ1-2	CASSTHFTDRSLTIYGYTF	TGTGCCAGTAGTACCCACTTTACCGACAGGAGCCTTACCATCTATGGCTACACCTTC
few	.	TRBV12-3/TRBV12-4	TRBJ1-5	CASSLVAANQPQHF	TGTGCCAGCAGTTTAGTGGCAGCCAATCAGCCCCAGCATTTT
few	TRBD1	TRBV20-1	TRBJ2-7	CSARGDRDPSYEQYF	TGCAGTGCTAGAGGCGACAGGGATCCCTCCTACGAGCAGTACTTC
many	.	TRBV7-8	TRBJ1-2	CASTQARGANGYTF	TGTGCCAGCACCCAAGCTCGGGGGGCGAATGGCTACACCTTC
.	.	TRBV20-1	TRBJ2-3	CSARDQTGVTSADTQYF	TGCAGTGCTAGAGATCAGACAGGGGTTACTAGCGCAGATACGCAGTATTTT
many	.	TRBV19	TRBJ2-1	CASSRTGPYNEQFF	TGTGCCAGTAGCCGGACGGGACCCTACAATGAGCAGTTCTTC
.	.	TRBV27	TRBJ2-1	CASSQSGVNEQFF	TGTGCCAGCTCCCAATCAGGGGTAAATGAGCAGTTCTTC
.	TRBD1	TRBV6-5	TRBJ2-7	CASSYSIGGPYEQYF	TGTGCCAGCAGTTACTCGATAGGGGGCCCCTACGAGCAGTACTTC
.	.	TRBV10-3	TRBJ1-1	CAISTKGGTTEAFF	TGTGCCATCAGTACAAAGGGAGGTACCACTGAAGCTTTCTTT
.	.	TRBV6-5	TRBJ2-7	CASSLGPATGEQYF	TGTGCCAGCAGCCTCGGACCGGCGACGGGCGAGCAGTACTTC
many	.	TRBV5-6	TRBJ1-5	CASSTSGYQPQHF	TGTGCCAGCAGCACCAGCGGGTATCAGCCCCAGCATTTT
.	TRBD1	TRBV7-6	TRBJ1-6	CASSPRPGQGNSPLHF	TGTGCCAGCAGCCCGCGTCCGGGACAGGGCAATTCACCCCTCCACTTT